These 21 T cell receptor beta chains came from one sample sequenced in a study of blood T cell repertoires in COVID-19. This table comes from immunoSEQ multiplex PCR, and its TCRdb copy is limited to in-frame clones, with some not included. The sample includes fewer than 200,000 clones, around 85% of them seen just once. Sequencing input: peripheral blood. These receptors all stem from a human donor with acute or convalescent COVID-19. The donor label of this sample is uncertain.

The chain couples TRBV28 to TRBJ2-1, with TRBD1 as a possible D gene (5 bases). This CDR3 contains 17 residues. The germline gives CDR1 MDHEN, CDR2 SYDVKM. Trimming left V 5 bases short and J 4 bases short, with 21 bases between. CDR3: CASSPIRQNRQYNEQFF. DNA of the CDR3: TGTGCCAGCAGTCCCATTCGACAGAATCGACAATACAATGAGCAGTTCTTC.

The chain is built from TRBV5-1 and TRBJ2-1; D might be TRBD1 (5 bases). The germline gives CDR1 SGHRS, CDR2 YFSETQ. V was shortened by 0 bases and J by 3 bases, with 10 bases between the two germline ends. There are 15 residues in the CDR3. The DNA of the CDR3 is TGCGCCAGCAGCTTGGAGGGGCTGGGCTACAATGAGCAGTTCTTC. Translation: CASSLEGLGYNEQFF.

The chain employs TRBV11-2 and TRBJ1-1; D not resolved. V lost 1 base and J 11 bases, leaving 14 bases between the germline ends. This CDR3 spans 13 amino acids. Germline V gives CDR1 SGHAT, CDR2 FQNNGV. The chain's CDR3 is CASSLGGSPRAFF. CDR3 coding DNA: TGTGCCAGCAGCTTAGGCGGGTCCCCCCGGGCTTTCTTT.

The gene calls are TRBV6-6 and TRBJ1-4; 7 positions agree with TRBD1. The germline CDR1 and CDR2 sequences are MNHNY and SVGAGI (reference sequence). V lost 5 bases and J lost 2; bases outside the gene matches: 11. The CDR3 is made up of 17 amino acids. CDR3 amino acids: CASSPGQKFLTNEKLFF. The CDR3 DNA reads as TGTGCCAGCAGTCCGGGACAGAAATTCCTCACTAATGAAAAACTGTTTTTT.

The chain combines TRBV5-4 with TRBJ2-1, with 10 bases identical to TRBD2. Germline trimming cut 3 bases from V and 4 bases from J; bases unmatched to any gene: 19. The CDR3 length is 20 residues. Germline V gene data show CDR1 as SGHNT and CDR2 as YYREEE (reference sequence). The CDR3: CASSSPGEWASGGLYNEQFF. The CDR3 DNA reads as TGTGCCAGCAGCTCCCCCGGGGAGTGGGCTAGCGGGGGCCTTTACAATGAGCAGTTCTTC.

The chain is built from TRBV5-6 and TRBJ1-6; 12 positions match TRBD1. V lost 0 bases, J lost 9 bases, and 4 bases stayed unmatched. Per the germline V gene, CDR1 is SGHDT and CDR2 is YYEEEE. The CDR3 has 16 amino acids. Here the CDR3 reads CASSLGSGQGASPLHF. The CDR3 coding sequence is TGTGCCAGCAGCTTGGGGTCGGGACAGGGGGCTTCACCCCTCCACTTT.

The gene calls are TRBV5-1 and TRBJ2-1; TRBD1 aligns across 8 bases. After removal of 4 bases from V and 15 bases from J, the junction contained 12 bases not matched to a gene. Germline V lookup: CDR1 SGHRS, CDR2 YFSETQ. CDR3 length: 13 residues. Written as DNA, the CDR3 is TGCGCCAGCAGCGTACAATCCCGGGACAGGCTGTTCTTC. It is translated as CASSVQSRDRLFF.

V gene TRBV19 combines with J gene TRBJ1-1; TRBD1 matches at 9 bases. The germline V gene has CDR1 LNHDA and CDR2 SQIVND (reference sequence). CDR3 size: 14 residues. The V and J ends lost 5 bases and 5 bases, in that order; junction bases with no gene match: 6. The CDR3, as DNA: TGTGCCAGTAGTGCCAGACAGGGGGGGACTGAAGCTTTCTTT. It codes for CASSARQGGTEAFF.

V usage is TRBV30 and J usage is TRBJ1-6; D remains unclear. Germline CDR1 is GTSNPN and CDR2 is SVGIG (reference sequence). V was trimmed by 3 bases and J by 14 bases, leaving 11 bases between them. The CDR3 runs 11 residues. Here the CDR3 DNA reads TGTGCCTGGAGCATTGACATAACCCTCCACTTT. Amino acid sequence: CAWSIDITLHF.

CDR3 residues: CAWGGVTYGYTF. The CDR3 DNA sequence: TGTGCCTGGGGCGGGGTTACCTATGGCTACACCTTC. V usage is TRBV30 and J usage is TRBJ1-2; D not certain. CDR1 is GTSNPN and CDR2 is SVGIG in the germline V gene (reference sequence). This CDR3 region has 12 residues. Trimming pared 5 bases from V and 4 bases from J, leaving 11 bases between.

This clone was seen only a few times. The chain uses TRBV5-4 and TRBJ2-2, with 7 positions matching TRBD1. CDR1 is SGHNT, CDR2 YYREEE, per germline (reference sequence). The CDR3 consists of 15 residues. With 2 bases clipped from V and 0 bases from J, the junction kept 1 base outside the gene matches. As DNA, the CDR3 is TGTGCCAGCAGCTTTGGACAGGCGAACACCGGGGAGCTGTTTTTT. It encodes CASSFGQANTGELFF.

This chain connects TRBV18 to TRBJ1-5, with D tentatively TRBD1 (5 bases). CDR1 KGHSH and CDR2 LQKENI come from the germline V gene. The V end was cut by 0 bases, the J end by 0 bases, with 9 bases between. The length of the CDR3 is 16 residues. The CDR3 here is CASSPPRTSSNQPQHF. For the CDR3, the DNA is TGTGCCAGCTCACCACCGAGGACATCTAGCAATCAGCCCCAGCATTTT.

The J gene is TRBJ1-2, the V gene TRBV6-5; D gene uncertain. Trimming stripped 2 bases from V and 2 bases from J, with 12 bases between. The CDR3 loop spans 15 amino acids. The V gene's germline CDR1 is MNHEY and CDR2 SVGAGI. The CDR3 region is CASSYDHSFNYGYTF. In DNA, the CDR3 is TGTGCCAGCAGTTACGATCACAGCTTCAACTATGGCTACACCTTC.

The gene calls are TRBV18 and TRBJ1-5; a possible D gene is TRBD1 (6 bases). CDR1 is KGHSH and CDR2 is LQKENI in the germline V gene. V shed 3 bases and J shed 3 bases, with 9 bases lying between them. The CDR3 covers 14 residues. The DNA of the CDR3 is TGTGCCAGCTCACCCGGGACAACCAATCAGCCCCAGCATTTT. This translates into CASSPGTTNQPQHF.

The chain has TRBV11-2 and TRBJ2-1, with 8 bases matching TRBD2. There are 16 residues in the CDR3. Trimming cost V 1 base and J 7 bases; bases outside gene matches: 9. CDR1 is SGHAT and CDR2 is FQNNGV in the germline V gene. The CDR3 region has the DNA TGTGCCAGCAGCTTAGTTGACGGGGGGGCGGGTAATGAGCAGTTCTTC. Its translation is CASSLVDGGAGNEQFF.

The DNA for the CDR3 is TGTGCCAGCTCACCACCGGGACAGGGGTCGAGTGAGCAGTACTTC. It yields the protein CASSPPGQGSSEQYF. The chain links TRBV18 to TRBJ2-7; 10 bases line up with TRBD1. Germline V gene data show CDR1 as KGHSH and CDR2 as LQKENI. The CDR3 covers 15 residues. V dropped 0 bases and J dropped 7; count of bases not matched to a gene: 6.

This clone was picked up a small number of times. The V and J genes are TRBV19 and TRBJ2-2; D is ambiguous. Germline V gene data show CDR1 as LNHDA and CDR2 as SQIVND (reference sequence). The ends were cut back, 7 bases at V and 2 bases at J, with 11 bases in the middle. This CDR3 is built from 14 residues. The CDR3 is CASTPWANTGELFF. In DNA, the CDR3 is TGTGCCAGTACCCCTTGGGCCAACACCGGGGAGCTGTTTTTT.

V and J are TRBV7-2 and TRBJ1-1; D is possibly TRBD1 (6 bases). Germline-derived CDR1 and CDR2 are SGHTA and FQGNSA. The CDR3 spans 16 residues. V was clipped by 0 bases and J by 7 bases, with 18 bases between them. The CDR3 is CASSLAGTGGDREAFF. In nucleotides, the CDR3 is TGTGCCAGCAGCTTAGCAGGCACGGGGGGCGACCGTGAAGCTTTCTTT. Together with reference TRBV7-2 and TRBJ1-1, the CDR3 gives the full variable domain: GAGVSQSPSNKVTEKGKDVELRCDPISGHTALYWYRQSLGQGLEFLIYFQGNSAPDKSGLPSDRFSAERTGGSVSTLTIQRTQQEDSAVYLCASSLAGTGGDREAFFGQGTRLTVV.

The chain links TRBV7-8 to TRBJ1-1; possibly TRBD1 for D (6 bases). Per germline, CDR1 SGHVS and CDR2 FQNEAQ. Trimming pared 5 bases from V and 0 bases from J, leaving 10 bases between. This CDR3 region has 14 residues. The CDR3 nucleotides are TGTGCCAGCAGCCCTACAGGGTTGAACACTGAAGCTTTCTTT. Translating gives CASSPTGLNTEAFF.

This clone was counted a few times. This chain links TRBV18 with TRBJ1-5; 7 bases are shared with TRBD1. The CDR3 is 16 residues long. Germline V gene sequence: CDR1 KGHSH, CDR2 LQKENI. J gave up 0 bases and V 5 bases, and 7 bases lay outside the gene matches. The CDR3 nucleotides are TGTGCCAGCTCAGCCGGGACAGCCTATAGCAATCAGCCCCAGCATTTT. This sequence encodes CASSAGTAYSNQPQHF. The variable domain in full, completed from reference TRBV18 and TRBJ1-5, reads NAGVMQNPRHLVRRRGQEARLRCSPMKGHSHVYWYRQLPEEGLKFMVYLQKENIIDESGMPKERFSAEFPKEGPSILRIQQVVRGDSAAYFCASSAGTAYSNQPQHFGDGTRLSIL.

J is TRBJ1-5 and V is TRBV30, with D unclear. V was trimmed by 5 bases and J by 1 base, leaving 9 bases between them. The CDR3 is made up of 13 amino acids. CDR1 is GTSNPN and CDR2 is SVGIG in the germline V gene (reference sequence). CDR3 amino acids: CAWSAESNQPQHF. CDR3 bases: TGTGCCTGGTCAGCGGAGAGCAATCAGCCCCAGCATTTT.